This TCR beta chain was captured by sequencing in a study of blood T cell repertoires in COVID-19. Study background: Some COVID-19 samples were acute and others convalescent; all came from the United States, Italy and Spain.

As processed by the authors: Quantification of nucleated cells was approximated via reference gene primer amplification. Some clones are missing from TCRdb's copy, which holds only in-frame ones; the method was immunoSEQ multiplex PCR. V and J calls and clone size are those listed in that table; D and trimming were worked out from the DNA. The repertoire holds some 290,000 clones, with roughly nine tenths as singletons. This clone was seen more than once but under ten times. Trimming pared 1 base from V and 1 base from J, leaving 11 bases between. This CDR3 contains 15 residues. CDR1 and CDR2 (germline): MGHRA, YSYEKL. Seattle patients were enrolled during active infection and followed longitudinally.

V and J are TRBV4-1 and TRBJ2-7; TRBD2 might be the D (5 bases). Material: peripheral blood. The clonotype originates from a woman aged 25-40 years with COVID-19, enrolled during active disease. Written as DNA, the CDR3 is TGCGCCAGCAGCCAAGTCGAGGGTTTTTCCTACGAGCAGTACTTC. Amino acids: CASSQVEGFSYEQYF.